This T cell receptor beta chain was retrieved from a study of blood T cell repertoires in COVID-19. This CDR3 is built from 17 residues. Method: immunoSEQ multiplex PCR; TCRdb's copy keeps in-frame clones and lacks some. This table has 250,000 to 400,000 clones, 70% to 90% appearing once. This chain joins TRBV21-1 and TRBJ1-3. TRBV21-1 is tagged as a pseudogene. The clonotype originates from a woman aged 25 to 39 who had recovered from COVID-19. Sequences were obtained from PBMCs or T cells enriched from blood (not recorded which). The chain's CDR3 is CASSKEKSGGLGNTIYF. CDR3 coding DNA: TGTGCCAGCAGCAAAGAGAAGAGCGGGGGGCTAGGAAACACCATATATTTT.